This TCR beta chain was retrieved from a study of Tregs in tolerant kidney transplant recipients. Unstimulated Tregs (CD4+CD25+CD127-) and CD4+CD25- non-Tregs were sorted from PBMCs. The CDR3 is 16 amino acids. Germline CDR1 is MDHEN and CDR2 is SYDVKM. Trimming left V 2 bases short and J 1 base short, with 9 bases between. Generated by immunoSEQ multiplex PCR, the TCRdb table keeps only in-frame clones and is missing some. The sample shows 95,000 to 120,000 clones, roughly 89% of them seen only once. The TCR comes from a human donor who received a combined kidney and bone marrow transplant. The chain combines TRBV28 with TRBJ2-6; D may be TRBD1 (5 bases). Sequences were derived from CD4+ T cells from blood, sampled before the transplant. The CDR3 here is CASSLRGESGANVLTF. DNA for the CDR3: TGTGCCAGCAGTTTAAGGGGTGAATCTGGGGCCAACGTCCTGACTTTC. Combining the CDR3 with reference TRBV28 and TRBJ2-6 gives the whole variable domain DVKVTQSSRYLVKRTGEKVFLECVQDMDHENMFWYRQDPGLGLRLIYFSYDVKMKEKGDIPEGYSVSREKKERFSLILESASTNQTSMYLCASSLRGESGANVLTFGAGSRLTVL.